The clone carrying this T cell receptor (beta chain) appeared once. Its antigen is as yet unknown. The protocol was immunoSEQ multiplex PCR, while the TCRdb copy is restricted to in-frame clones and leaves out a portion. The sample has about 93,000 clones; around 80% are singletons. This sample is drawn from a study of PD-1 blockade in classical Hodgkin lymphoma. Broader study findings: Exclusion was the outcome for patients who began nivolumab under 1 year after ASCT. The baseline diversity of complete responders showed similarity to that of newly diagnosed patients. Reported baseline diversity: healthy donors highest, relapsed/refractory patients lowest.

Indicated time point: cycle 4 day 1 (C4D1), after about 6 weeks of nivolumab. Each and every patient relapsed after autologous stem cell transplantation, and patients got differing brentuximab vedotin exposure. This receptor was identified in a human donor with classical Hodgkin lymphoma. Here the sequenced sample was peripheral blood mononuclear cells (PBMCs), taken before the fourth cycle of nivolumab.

The CDR3 spells CASSLRSSEFF. In DNA, the CDR3 is TGTGCCAGCAGTTTAAGATCCTCGGAGTTCTTC. The chain uses TRBV27 and TRBJ2-1; no firm D call. The CDR3 has 11 amino acids. Trimming took off 2 bases at V and 14 bases at J, with 10 bases between the two ends. Looked up from germline, CDR1 is MNHEY and CDR2 is SMNVEV (reference sequence).